This TCR beta chain was recovered during a study of cytomegalovirus exposure and HLA in healthy donors. With 4 bases removed from V and 5 bases from J, the gap between germline ends came to 21 bases. Germline CDR1 is PRHDT and CDR2 is FYEKMQ (reference sequence). The CDR3 extends over 17 amino acids. Primers included in the PCR were 60 Vbeta and 13 Jbeta primers. Data came from immunoSEQ multiplex PCR; TCRdb stores just in-frame clones and leaves some out. The top ten clones hold around 1.4% of a sample with some 190,000 clones, around 80% of them seen once. The sequence was obtained from a girl aged 5 to 17 in good health and CMV-seropositive. The sequenced sample was PBMCs. The V gene is TRBV13, the J gene TRBJ1-5; possible D gene TRBD1, 5 bases. CDR3 sequence reads: CASSSRTQGPRDQPQHF. In DNA, the CDR3 is TGTGCCAGCAGCTCCAGGACACAAGGCCCCCGGGATCAGCCCCAGCATTTT.